The TCR beta chain under discussion was sequenced for a study of T cells in Graves' hyperthyroidism and ophthalmopathy. Every diagnosis used clinical symptoms, serum thyroxine and TRAb, thyroid ultrasound and orbital computed tomography. It was 10 ml of fresh peripheral blood that supplied the PBMCs. This clonotype was counted many times. It was RNA transcripts that yielded the amplified TCR beta CDR3 regions. Carried out on the TCR CDR3, a first-round RT-PCR used the HTBI primer set. A single record per CDR3 protein comes from TCRdb applying MiXCR to the multiplex PCR reads. Of around 200,000 distinct CDR3 sequences detected, over 15% appear once; the ten largest clones hold 25% to 35%. This TCR was sampled from a woman aged 45-65 years with Graves' hyperthyroidism. Sequencing was done on a sample of blood.

CDR3 in amino acids: CASSSGLYYNANTGELFF. Written as DNA, the CDR3 is TGTGCCAGTAGTTCAGGACTATATTATAACGCGAACACCGGGGAGCTGTTTTTT. The chain has TRBV19 and TRBJ2-2; D is perhaps TRBD2 (6 bases). V was clipped by 5 bases and J by 0 bases, with 19 bases between them. Germline V lookup: CDR1 LNHDA, CDR2 SQIVND (reference sequence). CDR3 length equals 18 residues.